The clone carrying this T cell receptor (beta chain) was counted between two and nine times. Its cognate antigen is unknown. TCRdb re-called the reads with MiXCR, one entry per CDR3 protein. Of fewer than 900,000 distinct CDR3 sequences in the sample, almost 30% were seen once. After removal of 3 bases from V and 0 bases from J, the junction contained 8 bases not matched to a gene. The CDR3 covers 17 residues. CDR1 is SEHNR, CDR2 FQNEAQ, per germline (reference sequence). These data come from a study of T cell repertoires in cytomegalovirus infection. Study overall: CMV epitopes used comprised recently identified HLA-C-restricted ones and well-studied HLA-B-restricted ones. Indications of both CMV infection and matching HLA type were provided by public TCR beta signatures. General study points: HLA-C-restricted CMV clonotypes gave the most frequent clonotype in two of eight donors.

Specimen: cultured CD8+ T cells from PBMCs, collected from culture after CMV antigen stimulation. This TCR came from a human donor in good health (CMV status not recorded). Some clones in this sample may be carry-over from other donors' samples. The gene calls are TRBV7-9 and TRBJ1-3; 7 bases line up with TRBD1. Here the CDR3 reads CASSFEPTGHSGNTIYF. CDR3 sequence (DNA): TGTGCCAGCAGCTTTGAGCCGACAGGGCACTCTGGAAACACCATATATTTT.